The T cell receptor beta chain under discussion was sequenced for a study of long-term antiretroviral therapy in people with HIV. Study details: The study's earliest collections predate the 2015 immediate-ART recommendation by about a decade.

The CDR3 extends over 14 amino acids. Trimming took off 0 bases at V and 9 bases at J, with 12 bases between the two ends. Germline V gene sequence: CDR1 SSHAT, CDR2 FNYEAQ (reference sequence). Specimens retained about 0.9-11 million cryopreserved PBMC preceding DNA extraction. Investigators performed immunoSEQ version v3.0 at survey level. The repertoire was sequenced with immunoSEQ multiplex PCR; TCRdb's copy has only in-frame clones and lacks some. Counted here are over 25,000 clones, more than 65% occurring once; the ten biggest clones make up under 7%. The sequence was obtained from a woman aged 30 to 39 with HIV. V gene TRBV7-7 combines with J gene TRBJ2-1; D uncertain. The sequencing used unsorted PBMCs, collected 1.1 years before starting antiretroviral therapy. CDR3 in DNA: TGTGCCAGCAGCTTAGCGGTCGGTAGCCTTGAGCAGTTCTTC. Its protein product is CASSLAVGSLEQFF.